The clone carrying this T cell receptor beta chain was recorded at least ten times. The antigen remains undetermined. This entry is derived from a study of early T cells in non-severe SARS-CoV-2 infection. In the study overall: Sequencing used unsorted whole-blood bulk RNA, so chains lack pairing.

Study-wide findings and caveats: VDJdb matching, biased toward anti-spike CD8 responses, missed private and CD4 specificities.

The library protocol tagged individual cDNA molecules with unique molecular identifiers. One entry per CDR3 protein, called by TCRdb with MiXCR from the 5' RACE reads. The table includes about 50,000 distinct CDR3 sequences, roughly 5.7% detected once. The origin of this receptor is an adult who was a healthcare worker with PCR-confirmed SARS-CoV-2 infection or an uninfected control (not recorded which). The material sequenced was whole blood, taken at baseline.

The CDR3 DNA is TGTGCCAGCAGAGGGCCAGGGGGCTACGGCAATCAGCCCCAGCATTTT. Its translation is CASRGPGGYGNQPQHF. This chain uses TRBV27 with TRBJ1-5; the match to TRBD1 covers 8 bases. Per the germline V gene, CDR1 is MNHEY and CDR2 is SMNVEV (reference sequence). The V gene end was trimmed by 6 bases and the J gene end by 2 bases; junction bases not matched to a gene: 9. CDR3 length: 16 residues.